These 9 T cell receptor beta chains were all obtained from the same sample, sequenced in a study of blood T cell repertoires in COVID-19. TCRdb's table, derived via immunoSEQ multiplex PCR, lists solely in-frame clones and lacks some. This sample has 250,000 to 300,000 clones, with roughly nine tenths found just once. Sample: peripheral blood. These TCRs come from a woman between 25 and 40 years old with COVID-19, enrolled during active disease.

The genes are TRBV4-1 and TRBJ2-7; tentatively, D is TRBD2 (5 bases). In germline, CDR1 is MGHRA, CDR2 YSYEKL. With 3 bases removed from V and 2 bases from J, the gap between germline ends came to 8 bases. The CDR3 loop spans 13 amino acids. The CDR3 nucleotides are TGCGCCAGCAGCCAGAGGGAAACCTACGAGCAGTACTTC. Translated: CASSQRETYEQYF.

As for this clone: Other DNA sequences within the sample encode an identical CDR3. The CDR3 nucleotides are TGTGCCAGCAGCCCTCTAGGGGGCACAGATACGCAGTATTTT. Protein: CASSPLGGTDTQYF. The chain is built from TRBV3-1 (or the pseudogene TRBV3-2) and TRBJ2-3, with TRBD1 as a possible D gene (5 bases). Germline CDR1 and CDR2: LGHDT and YNNKEL (reference sequence). V was shortened by 4 bases and J by 1 base, with 9 bases between the two germline ends. The CDR3 runs 14 residues.

The chain links TRBV5-1 to TRBJ2-5; 9 positions match TRBD2. CDR3 length equals 14 residues. Germline values: CDR1 SGHRS, CDR2 YFSETQ. Trimming took 4 bases from V and 5 from J; bases not matched to a gene: 6. The CDR3 reads CASSPGLARETQYF. DNA of the CDR3: TGCGCCAGCAGCCCGGGACTAGCCAGGGAGACCCAGTACTTC. Based on the CDR3 plus reference TRBV5-1 and TRBJ2-5, the full variable domain is KAGVTQTPRYLIKTRGQQVTLSCSPISGHRSVSWYQQTPGQGLQFLFEYFSETQRNKGNFPGRFSGRQFSNSRSEMNVSTLELGDSALYLCASSPGLARETQYFGPGTRLLVL.

V and J are TRBV30 and TRBJ2-1; 7 bases are a match to TRBD2. V shed 0 bases and J 6 bases; nucleotides not matched to a gene: 5. The germline CDR1 and CDR2 sequences are GTSNPN and SVGIG (reference sequence). CDR3 length: 14 residues. The CDR3 protein is CAWSVPGLLNEQFF. DNA for the CDR3: TGTGCCTGGAGTGTACCGGGACTACTCAATGAGCAGTTCTTC.

The chain uses TRBV12-3 or TRBV12-4 and TRBJ1-1; D remains ambiguous. The CDR3 runs to 13 residues. Trimming cost V 5 bases and J 11 bases, with 18 bases left between them. CDR3 residues: CASSPQRIGGAFF. The CDR3 nucleotides read TGTGCCAGCAGTCCTCAACGCATAGGAGGGGCTTTCTTT.

This clone was detected only once. The V and J genes are TRBV19 and TRBJ2-4; D not resolved. This CDR3 region has 15 residues. Trimming left V 3 bases short and J 0 bases short, with 9 bases between. CDR1 and CDR2 from the germline V gene are LNHDA and SQIVND (reference sequence). The chain's CDR3 is CASSMSRLAKNIQYF. CDR3 nucleotide sequence: TGTGCCAGTAGTATGTCGCGGCTAGCCAAAAACATTCAGTACTTC.

This clone was counted a few times. The rearrangement links TRBV2 to TRBJ1-1; maybe TRBD1 (5 bases). V was pared by 2 bases and J by 4 bases, with 14 bases between. The CDR3 is made up of 15 amino acids. Per germline, CDR1 SNHLY and CDR2 FYNNEI. CDR3 bases: TGTGCCAGCAGTGAACCCCCAGGGATGAGCACTGAAGCTTTCTTT. This sequence encodes CASSEPPGMSTEAFF.

This chain connects TRBV12-3 or TRBV12-4 to TRBJ1-2, with D maybe TRBD1 (5 bases). Trimming pared 5 bases from V and 7 bases from J, leaving 14 bases between. The CDR3 length is 13 residues. For the CDR3, the DNA is TGTGCCAGCAGTCCTCGGGACTCACGTGGCTACACCTTC. Encoded protein: CASSPRDSRGYTF.

The chain has TRBV24-1 and TRBJ2-1; 10 nucleotides align to TRBD2. The CDR3 spans 16 residues. Germline V CDR1 and CDR2: KGHDR, SFDVKD. The V segment lost 4 bases and the J segment 8 bases; nucleotides outside the gene matches: 10. CDR3 coding DNA: TGTGCCACCAGTGACCCGAACAGCGGGGGGGCCCATGAGCAGTTCTTC. Translation gives CATSDPNSGGAHEQFF.